This T cell receptor (beta chain) was retrieved from a study of Graves' ophthalmopathy and Graves' hyperthyroidism. Overall study context: Stable hyperthyroidism referred to disease that showed no ophthalmopathy within 18 months of follow-up.

The study, taken as a whole, reports: Clonotypes were expanded in thyroid at above 0.001 frequency, and most also appeared in blood.

RNA transcripts provided the template for amplifying TCR beta CDR3 regions. Second-round multiplex PCR came after a first-round RT-PCR that employed HTBI primers. TCRdb itself ran the multiplex PCR reads through MiXCR, one entry per CDR3 protein. This table holds around 1,000,000 distinct CDR3 sequences, less than 45% found once. The germline V gene encodes CDR1 MDHEN and CDR2 SYDVKM. The CDR3 spans 14 residues. V lost 5 bases to trimming and J lost 3 bases; unmatched junction nucleotides: 4. Details on this clonotype: What it binds is unknown.

The sample taken for sequencing was peripheral blood or thyroid tissue (not recorded which). This clonotype originated in an adult man with Graves' hyperthyroidism. This chain joins TRBV28 and TRBJ1-5; 7 positions agree with TRBD1. The DNA for the CDR3 is TGTGCCAGCAGTGACAGGGATGACAATCAGCCCCAGCATTTT. Protein: CASSDRDDNQPQHF. The full variable domain, in which reference TRBV28 and TRBJ1-5 provide the parts outside the CDR3, is DVKVTQSSRYLVKRTGEKVFLECVQDMDHENMFWYRQDPGLGLRLIYFSYDVKMKEKGDIPEGYSVSREKKERFSLILESASTNQTSMYLCASSDRDDNQPQHFGDGTRLSIL.